Following are 25 T cell receptor beta chains from one sample sequenced in a study of T cell repertoires in cytomegalovirus infection. TCRdb analysed the reads with MiXCR anew, one entry per CDR3 protein. The table records approximately 180,000 distinct CDR3 sequences, approximately 19% of them present only once. The sequenced sample was PBMCs. Receptors were obtained from a human donor in good health (CMV status not recorded). Some clones in this sample may be carry-over from other donors' samples.

This clonotype has at least ten counts. V usage is TRBV11-2 and J usage is TRBJ2-7; 8 positions agree with TRBD2. The V gene's germline CDR1 is SGHAT and CDR2 FQNNGV. J lost 2 bases, V lost 6 bases, and 9 bases had no gene match. This CDR3 has 15 residues. CDR3 loop: CASRGTSSSPYEQYF. CDR3 nucleotide sequence: TGTGCCAGCAGAGGGACTAGTAGTTCCCCCTACGAGCAGTACTTC.

The chain couples TRBV5-1 to TRBJ2-4, with 7 bases identical to TRBD1. J was trimmed by 0 bases and V by 4 bases; bases with no gene match: 13. Germline V gene sequence: CDR1 SGHRS, CDR2 YFSETQ. The length of the CDR3 is 18 residues. In DNA form, the CDR3 reads TGCGCCAGCAGCCAGCGTGAGACAGGGTTTCGAGCCAAAAACATTCAGTACTTC. This sequence encodes CASSQRETGFRAKNIQYF.

The chain combines TRBV15 with TRBJ1-1; D unclear. Looked up from germline, CDR1 is LNHNV and CDR2 is YYDKDF (reference sequence). This CDR3 region has 12 residues. Trimming removed 0 bases from V and 5 bases from J, with 4 bases in between. The CDR3 loop reads CATSRDQTEAFF. The CDR3 DNA sequence: TGTGCCACCAGCAGAGATCAAACTGAAGCTTTCTTT.

This clonotype was detected many times. The chain links TRBV7-2 to TRBJ2-7, with 10 bases fitting TRBD2. V dropped 3 bases and J dropped 2; count of bases not matched to a gene: 7. This CDR3 contains 16 residues. The germline gives CDR1 SGHTA, CDR2 FQGNSA. The CDR3 DNA follows: TGTGCCAGCAGCTTTATGACTAGCGGGCGACCCTACGAGCAGTACTTC. Protein: CASSFMTSGRPYEQYF.

The J gene is TRBJ2-3, the V gene TRBV15; no clear D. The CDR3 contains 13 residues. The germline V gene has CDR1 LNHNV and CDR2 YYDKDF (reference sequence). Trimming took 0 bases from V and 2 from J, leaving 3 bases between them. In DNA, the CDR3 is TGTGCCACCAGCAGAGATATCACAGATACGCAGTATTTT. This encodes CATSRDITDTQYF.

The CDR3: CASTRLGGATNEKLFF. The CDR3, as DNA: TGTGCCAGCACCCGCCTTGGGGGCGCAACTAATGAAAAACTGTTTTTT. The chain couples TRBV5-5 to TRBJ1-4; TRBD1 is a possible D gene (6 bases). CDR1 and CDR2 (germline): SGHKS, YYEKEE (reference sequence). This CDR3 is built from 16 residues. V lost 6 bases and J 0 bases, leaving 15 bases between the germline ends.

The V gene is TRBV20-1, the J gene TRBJ2-2; 8 bases line up with TRBD2. Germline V gene data show CDR1 as DFQATT and CDR2 as SNEGSKA (reference sequence). With 5 bases clipped from V and 0 bases from J, the junction kept 2 bases outside the gene matches. The CDR3 covers 14 residues. CDR3 loop: CSARGGPNTGELFF. In DNA form, the CDR3 reads TGCAGTGCTCGGGGGGGCCCGAACACCGGGGAGCTGTTTTTT.

The V gene is TRBV12-3 or TRBV12-4, the J gene TRBJ1-1, with 7 bases lining up with TRBD1. CDR3 length equals 14 residues. J lost 5 bases, V lost 6 bases, and 9 bases had no gene match. CDR3 residues: CASRAAQGMTEAFF. The DNA for the CDR3 is TGTGCCAGCAGGGCGGCACAGGGGATGACTGAAGCTTTCTTT.

This clonotype was seen a few times. V usage is TRBV5-1 and J usage is TRBJ2-2; perhaps D is TRBD1 or TRBD2 (5 bases each). The ends were cut back, 5 bases at V and 2 bases at J, with 19 bases in the middle. Looked up from germline, CDR1 is SGHRS and CDR2 is YFSETQ. The CDR3 consists of 17 residues. Written as DNA, the CDR3 is TGCGCCAGCAGGCCCCGGGACCGGGCCTCCAACACCGGGGAGCTGTTTTTT. Its protein product is CASRPRDRASNTGELFF. Filled out from reference TRBV5-1 and TRBJ2-2, the complete variable domain reads KAGVTQTPRYLIKTRGQQVTLSCSPISGHRSVSWYQQTPGQGLQFLFEYFSETQRNKGNFPGRFSGRQFSNSRSEMNVSTLELGDSALYLCASRPRDRASNTGELFFGEGSRLTVL.

The chain combines TRBV11-2 with TRBJ2-1, with D possibly TRBD1 on 6 matching bases. With 4 bases removed from V and 1 base from J, the gap between germline ends came to 14 bases. There are 16 residues in the CDR3. The germline V gene has CDR1 SGHAT and CDR2 FQNNGV. This CDR3 is CASSSLSGESYNEQFF. Written as DNA, the CDR3 is TGTGCCAGCAGCTCCCTCTCAGGGGAATCCTACAATGAGCAGTTCTTC.

V and J are TRBV6-6 and TRBJ2-1; 10 bases are a match to TRBD2. With V trimmed by 0 bases and J by 6 bases, 8 bases remained unmatched. Germline CDR1 MNHNY, CDR2 SVGAGI (reference sequence). CDR3 size: 17 residues. CDR3 in amino acids: CASSYSVNSGRFNEQFF. CDR3 bases: TGTGCCAGCAGTTACTCGGTAAATAGCGGGAGGTTCAATGAGCAGTTCTTC.

This clonotype occurred a few times. The chain uses TRBV7-8 and TRBJ2-3, with 12 bases that match TRBD2. V was clipped by 4 bases and J by 0 bases; unmatched bases: 5. This CDR3 is built from 17 residues. Germline-derived CDR1 and CDR2 are SGHVS and FQNEAQ. Here the CDR3 DNA reads TGTGCCAGCAGCTCCCTAGCGGGAGGGGCTAGCACAGATACGCAGTATTTT. As protein: CASSSLAGGASTDTQYF.

This clonotype was seen a few times. The chain employs TRBV11-1 and TRBJ2-5, with D maybe TRBD2 (5 bases). Germline assignment: CDR1 SGHAT and CDR2 FQDESV (reference sequence). The CDR3 is made up of 13 amino acids. Trimming removed 3 bases at V and 5 bases at J, with 10 bases between. Written as DNA, the CDR3 is TGTGCCAGCAGCTTTTTGGGAGCGGAGACCCAGTACTTC. As protein: CASSFLGAETQYF. Full variable domain (rest looked up from reference TRBV11-1 and TRBJ2-5): EAEVAQSPRYKITEKSQAVAFWCDPISGHATLYWYRQILGQGPELLVQFQDESVVDDSQLPKDRFSAERLKGVDSTLKIQPAELGDSAMYLCASSFLGAETQYFGPGTRLLVL.

This clonotype was seen ten or more times. The genes are TRBV7-2 and TRBJ1-5; D not certain. The V end lost 5 bases, the J end lost 3 bases, and 17 bases lay between the germline ends. The CDR3 spans 16 residues. The germline V gene encodes CDR1 SGHTA and CDR2 FQGNSA. In nucleotides, the CDR3 is TGTGCCAGCAGCCCGGGCCCGGGGAGGGACAATCAGCCCCAGCATTTT. Translated, it gives CASSPGPGRDNQPQHF.

The chain has TRBV20-1 and TRBJ1-4, with D uncertain. The CDR3 sequence is 17 residues long. CDR1 and CDR2 (germline): DFQATT, SNEGSKA (reference sequence). Trimming removed 0 bases at V and 8 bases at J, with 22 bases between. Written as DNA, the CDR3 is TGCAGTGCTAGAGATACGGGGTCTCAAGTGAAAAAAGAAAAACTGTTTTTT. Amino acids: CSARDTGSQVKKEKLFF.

The gene calls are TRBV19 and TRBJ2-2, with D hard to call. Germline CDR1 reads LNHDA; CDR2 reads SQIVND (reference sequence). Trimming cost V 4 bases and J 0 bases, with 3 bases left between them. This CDR3 region has 13 residues. CDR3 coding DNA: TGTGCCAGTAGTAACCCGAACACCGGGGAGCTGTTTTTT. Protein: CASSNPNTGELFF.

This clonotype was counted a few times. The chain employs TRBV19 and TRBJ1-5; possible D gene TRBD1, 6 bases. This CDR3 contains 13 residues. Per the germline V gene, CDR1 is LNHDA and CDR2 is SQIVND (reference sequence). V was pared by 5 bases and J by 8 bases, with 13 bases between. The DNA of the CDR3 is TGTGCCAGTAGTGCTAAGAAGGGGGAGCCCCAGCATTTT. Its protein product is CASSAKKGEPQHF.

The chain is built from TRBV11-2 and TRBJ1-1, with D tentatively TRBD1 (5 bases). The CDR3 contains 15 residues. V lost 1 base, J lost 1 base, and 10 bases lay in between. The germline V gene has CDR1 SGHAT and CDR2 FQNNGV. The CDR3 DNA reads as TGTGCCAGCAGCTTAGGGGTTCAGGGGAACACTGAAGCTTTCTTT. It specifies CASSLGVQGNTEAFF.

This clonotype was counted many times. The chain joins TRBV7-2 to TRBJ2-7; 11 bases map to TRBD2. CDR3 size: 15 residues. Germline CDR1 reads SGHTA; CDR2 reads FQGNSA. V was pared by 6 bases and J by 4 bases, with 8 bases of the junction left unmatched. The CDR3: CASRPTGTSGYEQYF. Here the CDR3 DNA reads TGTGCCAGCAGGCCCACCGGGACTAGCGGTTACGAGCAGTACTTC.

Concerning this clonotype itself: The junction departs from the called germline gene at one end, perhaps through a read error. This chain's CDR3 is CASGQNPELGGYTF. The CDR3 DNA sequence: TGTGCCAGCGGCCAAAATCCCGAATTAGGTGGCTACACCTTC. The chain employs TRBV14 and TRBJ1-2; D ambiguous. In germline, CDR1 is SGHDN, CDR2 FVKESK. The CDR3 loop spans 14 amino acids. Based on the CDR3 plus reference TRBV14 and TRBJ1-2, the full variable domain is EAGVTQFPSHSVIEKGQTVTLRCDPISGHDNLYWYRRVMGKEIKFLLHFVKESKQDESGMPNNRFLAERTGGTYSTLKVQPAELEDSGVYFCASGQNPELGGYTFGSGTRLTVV.

This clonotype occurred a few times. The chain joins TRBV20-1 to TRBJ2-7; 8 bases align to TRBD1. J lost 4 bases, V lost 0 bases, and 5 bases had no gene match. Germline assignment: CDR1 DFQATT and CDR2 SNEGSKA (reference sequence). This CDR3 region has 14 residues. CDR3 region: CSARDIGQGYEQYF. CDR3 bases: TGCAGTGCTAGAGATATAGGACAGGGATACGAGCAGTACTTC.

As concerns this clonotype: It may be a read error: a sequence one base away is much more abundant. The chain joins TRBV7-8 to TRBJ2-1; D gene unclear. Trimming pared 1 base from V and 8 bases from J, leaving 12 bases between. The CDR3 sequence is 14 residues long. Germline V lookup: CDR1 SGHVS, CDR2 FQNEAQ. The CDR3 loop reads CASSLVGRRYEQFF. DNA for the CDR3: TGTGCCAGCAGCTTAGTCGGTAGACGTTATGAGCAGTTCTTC.

The V and J genes are TRBV7-2 and TRBJ2-5, with D uncertain. The CDR3 spans 12 residues. CDR1 SGHTA and CDR2 FQGNSA come from the germline V gene. The ends were cut back, 2 bases at V and 7 bases at J, with 8 bases in the middle. CDR3: CASSLYAGTQYF. For the CDR3, the DNA is TGTGCCAGCAGCTTATATGCAGGGACCCAGTACTTC.

This clonotype appeared many times. The genes are TRBV7-2 and TRBJ2-7; 9 nucleotides line up with TRBD1. The CDR3 length is 14 residues. Per the germline V gene, CDR1 is SGHTA and CDR2 is FQGNSA. The junction had 7 bases not matched to a gene; V was cut back by 4 bases and J by 6 bases. For the CDR3, the DNA is TGTGCCAGCAGCTCGGGACAGGGCTTGGGCGAGCAGTACTTC. This translates into CASSSGQGLGEQYF.

This clonotype was counted between two and nine times. The V gene is TRBV7-9, the J gene TRBJ2-7; D perhaps matches TRBD1 (6 bases). Germline V gene sequence: CDR1 SEHNR, CDR2 FQNEAQ (reference sequence). Deletions cut 5 bases from V and 5 bases from J, with 13 bases between. CDR3 length: 13 amino acids. The CDR3 nucleotides are TGTGCCAGCAGCGGAAAGGGGGTCCACGAGCAGTACTTC. This gives the protein CASSGKGVHEQYF.